This note documents a single TCR beta chain sequence. V was cut by 4 bases and J by 6 bases, with 12 bases left in between. The germline V gene encodes CDR1 SGDLS and CDR2 YYNGEE. CDR3 size: 13 residues. This sample was included in a study of blood T cell repertoires in COVID-19. This table comes from immunoSEQ multiplex PCR, and its TCRdb copy is limited to in-frame clones, with some not included. The table has roughly 570,000 clones, around nine tenths seen once. The Seattle site enrolled patients during active infection and followed them longitudinally. The chain employs TRBV9 and TRBJ2-3; D is uncertain. This TCR came from a woman between 45 and 60 years old with COVID-19, enrolled during active disease. What was sequenced was peripheral blood. CDR3 DNA: TGTGCCAGCAGCTCCCGGGTGGCGGATACGCAGTATTTT. It specifies CASSSRVADTQYF.